The clone carrying this T cell receptor beta chain has a handful of counts. Antigen unknown. TCRdb redid the calling of the 5' RACE reads with MiXCR, one entry per CDR3 protein. The profile covers about 730,000 distinct CDR3 sequences, with 21% appearing a single time and 4% to 5.5% taken by the ten largest. The source of the sample is a study of identical twins. Trimming removed 5 bases from V and 6 bases from J; junction bases left unmatched: 7. The germline CDR1 and CDR2 sequences are SGHTA and FQGTGA. The CDR3 is made up of 15 amino acids. General study points: The study based its conclusions on cross-sectional statistical analysis and did not follow the same donors.

The sample was also linked to a second study, of T cells expressing NK-cell markers. That work states: CD3+CD56+NKG2C+, CD3+CD56+NKG2C- and CD3+CD56-NKG2C+ T cells, once sorted, supplied the TCR beta repertoires.

Specimen: PBMCs. The receptor comes from a woman aged 18 to 35 in good health. The chain couples TRBV7-3 to TRBJ2-3; 11 positions agree with TRBD2. The CDR3, as DNA: TGTGCCAGCAGCCGTAGCGGGGGGGGTGCGGATACGCAGTATTTT. Its translation is CASSRSGGGADTQYF. Variable domain in full (rest from reference TRBV7-3 and TRBJ2-3): GAGVSQTPSNKVTEKGKYVELRCDPISGHTALYWYRQSLGQGPEFLIYFQGTGAADDSGLPNDRFFAVRPEGSVSTLKIQRTERGDSAVYLCASSRSGGGADTQYFGPGTRLTVL.